Listed here are 20 T cell receptor beta chains from one sample, sequenced in a study of T cell changes during pregnancy in multiple sclerosis. The method was immunoSEQ multiplex PCR; TCRdb's version includes in-frame clones alone and lacks a portion of them. This sample has approximately 65,000 clones, with around 97% found just once. The input for sequencing was CD8+ T cells from peripheral blood mononuclear cells, taken after pregnancy. The receptor source for this set is a female donor with multiple sclerosis, enrolled in a pregnancy study.

This chain uses TRBV9 with TRBJ2-7; TRBD2 aligns across 11 bases. Germline CDR1 and CDR2: SGDLS and YYNGEE. The CDR3 has 16 amino acids. V was pared by 3 bases and J by 5 bases, with 10 bases of the junction left unmatched. For the CDR3, the DNA is TGTGCCAGCAGCGATAGCGGGAGGGCCGGTGTGGACGAGCAGTACTTC. Its protein product is CASSDSGRAGVDEQYF.

This clone was picked up one time. The CDR3 loop is CASSYIASSGSYEQYF. The CDR3 DNA reads as TGTGCCAGCAGTTACATCGCTAGCTCTGGCTCCTACGAGCAGTACTTC. The chain carries TRBV6-5 and TRBJ2-7; TRBD2 is a possible D gene (5 bases). Germline V gene sequence: CDR1 MNHEY, CDR2 SVGAGI. The CDR3 consists of 16 residues. V dropped 2 bases and J dropped 0 bases, with 14 bases sitting between them.

This rearrangement joins TRBV29-1 to TRBJ1-2; the match to TRBD1 covers 10 bases. With 3 bases clipped from V and 4 bases from J, the junction kept 5 bases outside the gene matches. The CDR3 consists of 14 residues. In germline, CDR1 is SQVTM, CDR2 ANQGSEA. CDR3 bases: TGCAGCGTTGACTGGGGACAGGGGTTCTATGGCTACACCTTC. Protein product: CSVDWGQGFYGYTF.

The V and J genes are TRBV9 and TRBJ2-3, with D possibly being TRBD2 (6 bases). The germline V and J ends were trimmed by 4 bases and 11 bases, with 17 bases remaining between them. The germline V gene encodes CDR1 SGDLS and CDR2 YYNGEE. The length of the CDR3 is 13 residues. The CDR3 DNA is TGTGCCAGCAGCCCGGACGGGACTGCCTTGCAGTATTTT. It is translated as CASSPDGTALQYF.

V is TRBV19 and J is TRBJ1-2; D remains unclear. The CDR3 sequence is 15 residues long. Germline CDR1 LNHDA, CDR2 SQIVND (reference sequence). Deletions cut 7 bases from V and 7 bases from J, with 22 bases between. In DNA form, the CDR3 reads TGTGCCAGTAAGTCCGACTCGGAAGTAAGTTTTGGCTACACCTTC. Translation: CASKSDSEVSFGYTF.

V is TRBV7-9 and J is TRBJ2-7; 7 bases match TRBD2. Germline V gene sequence: CDR1 SEHNR, CDR2 FQNEAQ (reference sequence). J gave up 4 bases and V 5 bases, and 11 bases lay outside the gene matches. CDR3 length: 15 residues. The CDR3 spells CASSIHAGARYEQYF. In nucleotides, the CDR3 is TGTGCCAGCAGCATACACGCGGGAGCCAGGTACGAGCAGTACTTC.

The V and J genes are TRBV7-9 and TRBJ1-5; the D gene is possibly TRBD1 (5 bases). Germline CDR1 reads SEHNR; CDR2 reads FQNEAQ (reference sequence). The germline V and J ends were trimmed by 5 bases and 6 bases, with 11 bases remaining between them. The CDR3 is 13 residues long. In nucleotides, the CDR3 is TGTGCCAGCAGCGGGGGGGGGAGTCAGCCCCAGCATTTT. Translation: CASSGGGSQPQHF.

The J gene is TRBJ2-5, the V gene TRBV25-1; D perhaps matches TRBD1 (6 bases). The length of the CDR3 is 12 residues. Germline lookup yields CDR1 MGHDK and CDR2 SYGVNS. Trimming stripped 8 bases from V and 5 bases from J, with 12 bases between. This chain's CDR3 is CASSGQRETQYF. CDR3 nucleotide sequence: TGTGCCAGCTCAGGACAGAGGGAGACCCAGTACTTC.

This rearrangement joins TRBV5-4 to TRBJ2-2, with D possibly TRBD2 on 5 matching bases. Germline CDR1 SGHNT, CDR2 YYREEE (reference sequence). Between the trimmed V and J ends, which lost 7 bases and 4 bases, there was a span of 20 bases. The CDR3 has 16 amino acids. The CDR3 loop is CASSVGGSGGTGELFF. DNA of the CDR3: TGTGCCAGCTCCGTCGGTGGGAGTGGTGGCACCGGGGAGCTGTTTTTT.

The CDR3 DNA reads as TGTGCCAGCAGCACCCGGGACAGGGGGCACTATGGCTACACCTTC. Amino acids: CASSTRDRGHYGYTF. The chain is built from TRBV5-4 and TRBJ1-2; the match to TRBD1 covers 12 bases. The CDR3 length is 15 residues. The germline CDR1 and CDR2 sequences are SGHNT and YYREEE (reference sequence). V shed 4 bases and J 3 bases; nucleotides not matched to a gene: 4. The full variable domain, with the rest looked up from reference TRBV5-4 and TRBJ1-2, is ETGVTQSPTHLIKTRGQQVTLRCSSQSGHNTVSWYQQALGQGPQFIFQYYREEENGRGNFPPRFSGLQFPNYSSELNVNALELDDSALYLCASSTRDRGHYGYTFGSGTRLTVV.

The J gene is TRBJ2-1, the V gene TRBV27; no clear D. CDR1 and CDR2 from the germline V gene are MNHEY and SMNVEV (reference sequence). The CDR3 has 15 amino acids. V lost 8 bases and J 5 bases, leaving 19 bases between the germline ends. CDR3 DNA: TGTGCCAGCTCCCTGAGTTCGTATATCAACAATGAGCAGTTCTTC. Protein: CASSLSSYINNEQFF.

The gene calls are TRBV5-8 and TRBJ2-7, with a tentative D call TRBD2 (5 bases). Trimming removed 4 bases from V and 7 bases from J, with 18 bases in between. This CDR3 has 14 residues. Germline lookup yields CDR1 SGHTS and CDR2 YDEGEE. In DNA form, the CDR3 reads TGTGCCAGCAGCGAGGGCCGCGGGTTGGGAGAGCAGTACTTC. Its translation: CASSEGRGLGEQYF.

The V call is TRBV5-5, the J call TRBJ2-1; 14 bases align to TRBD2. Looked up from germline, CDR1 is SGHKS and CDR2 is YYEKEE (reference sequence). The CDR3 runs 14 residues. Trimming cost V 4 bases and J 9 bases; bases outside gene matches: 3. The CDR3 here is CASSGGTSGSEQFF. In nucleotides, the CDR3 is TGTGCCAGCAGCGGCGGGACTAGCGGGAGTGAGCAGTTCTTC. The whole variable domain, filled in from reference TRBV5-5 and TRBJ2-1, reads DAGVTQSPTHLIKTRGQQVTLRCSPISGHKSVSWYQQVLGQGPQFIFQYYEKEERGRGNFPDRFSARQFPNYSSELNVNALLLGDSALYLCASSGGTSGSEQFFGPGTRLTVL.

The chain recombines TRBV5-1 with TRBJ2-7; tentatively, D is TRBD1 (6 bases). Germline values: CDR1 SGHRS, CDR2 YFSETQ. CDR3 length: 12 residues. V shed 4 bases and J shed 6 bases, with 11 bases lying between them. CDR3 DNA: TGCGCCAGCAGCCTTACAGGGCCCGAGCAGTACTTC. This codes for CASSLTGPEQYF.

The chain is built from TRBV7-6 and TRBJ2-1, with TRBD1 identical over 8 bases. Germline CDR1 and CDR2: SGHVS and FNYEAQ. V gave up 3 bases and J gave up 6 bases; unmatched junction bases: 4. The CDR3 is made up of 14 amino acids. Here the CDR3 DNA reads TGTGCCAGCAGCTTCCCCGGACAGGGCAATGAGCAGTTCTTC. This translates into CASSFPGQGNEQFF.

The chain employs TRBV5-1 and TRBJ2-3; possibly TRBD2 for D (5 bases). This CDR3 region has 17 residues. Trimming pared 0 bases from V and 1 base from J, leaving 15 bases between. The germline CDR1 and CDR2 sequences are SGHRS and YFSETQ. The CDR3 reads CASSLDLRGLGTDTQYF. In DNA, the CDR3 is TGCGCCAGCAGCTTGGATCTTCGAGGGTTAGGCACAGATACGCAGTATTTT.

J is TRBJ1-3 and V is TRBV6-5; D is uncertain. The CDR3 sequence is 14 residues long. Trimming left V 3 bases short and J 2 bases short, with 8 bases between. Germline V lookup: CDR1 MNHEY, CDR2 SVGAGI. The CDR3 DNA reads as TGTGCCAGCAGTTATGAGGGAGCTGGAAACACCATATATTTT. Amino acids: CASSYEGAGNTIYF.

The chain recombines TRBV9 with TRBJ1-2, with D unclear. There are 12 residues in the CDR3. Per the germline V gene, CDR1 is SGDLS and CDR2 is YYNGEE. The ends were cut back, 4 bases at V and 8 bases at J, with 12 bases in the middle. The DNA of the CDR3 is TGTGCCAGCAGCACCCCCCTGGAGGGCTACACCTTC. It codes for CASSTPLEGYTF.

This chain links TRBV27 with TRBJ2-3; perhaps TRBD1 as D (5 bases). Trimming took 3 bases from V and 1 from J, leaving 14 bases between them. CDR3 length equals 16 residues. Germline V CDR1 and CDR2: MNHEY, SMNVEV (reference sequence). For the CDR3, the DNA is TGTGCCAGCAGTTTCTTACAGGCCGCTGGCACAGATACGCAGTATTTT. This sequence encodes CASSFLQAAGTDTQYF.

V and J are TRBV28 and TRBJ2-7; the D gene is possibly TRBD2 (6 bases). CDR1 is MDHEN and CDR2 is SYDVKM in the germline V gene. This CDR3 is 16 amino acids long. V lost 5 bases and J 3 bases, leaving 20 bases between the germline ends. The CDR3 region has the DNA TGTGCCAGCAGTGGCCCGTCGGGGAGGAGAGGCTACGAGCAGTACTTC. This translates into CASSGPSGRRGYEQYF.